This TCR beta chain emerged from a study of blood T cells in healthy people across ages. Whole-study results and caveats: PBMCs were not sorted, which prevented a conclusive comparison of naive versus antigen-experienced cells.

The V gene's germline CDR1 is LGHNA and CDR2 YNFKEQ. Between the trimmed V and J ends, which lost 0 bases and 0 bases, there was a span of 8 bases. This CDR3 region has 16 residues. Staff drew 9 to 10 milliliters of peripheral blood from each donor. Only one count was recorded for this clonotype. Its antigen is unknown. The use of a sample-barcoded 5' primer and a J-beta primer mix characterized a second PCR of about 7 to 12 cycles. Each cDNA molecule was tagged by a template-switch adaptor with 12 random nucleotides. TCRdb called the 5' RACE reads again in MiXCR, with one record for every CDR3 protein. The sample contains about 840,000 distinct CDR3 sequences, 25% to 30% of which appear only once. These data were also filed under a second study, of T cells of mothers and their children. Per that paper: The second PCR's M1S primer added sample barcodes and 2-4 random nucleotides.

The V gene is TRBV4-2, the J gene TRBJ2-2; D is undetermined. The sequence derives from a woman in her thirties or forties in good health. The sample comprised blood. The CDR3 here is CASSQDGHTNTGELFF. In DNA form, the CDR3 reads TGTGCCAGCAGCCAAGATGGCCATACGAACACCGGGGAGCTGTTTTTT.